This paragraph reports one TCR beta chain. This clone has more than one count but fewer than ten. The antigen it recognizes is unknown. The record has no base qualities; no much larger clone is one base away. The Quick-DNA Microprep Kit was used to extract genomic DNA from the sorted cells. TCRbeta DNA was amplified with the immunoSEQ hsTCRbeta kit following the manufacturer's protocol. TCRbeta libraries were sequenced on an Illumina MiSeq instrument. Processing in the source paper ran as follows. Once out-of-frame sequences had been removed, approximately 2,000,000 distinct TCRbeta sequences were left, which works out to an average of around 67,000 per individual. Each individual was scored by the count of 150 or so previously reported CMV-associated TCRbeta sequences and the total productive distinct TCRbeta count. A beta-binomial model was reimplemented in Python, and random forests from scikit-learn, run with default parameters, were trained on data from the US cohort. Classifier performance on the Belgian cohort was summarized as median AUC with percentile confidence intervals calculated over 10,000 bootstrap iterations. The table comes from immuneACCESS by way of TCRdb, which keeps in-frame sequences with V and J called. Part of the clones is missing from these tables; in studies checked, under half for an unresolved V gene and the rest for unknown reasons. The DNA gave D and trimming, while V, J and clone size come from that table. For this sample there are about 50,000 clones; under 90% appear just once. The ten largest make up roughly 0.6% of the sample.

The CDR3 starts with the cysteine, ends with the phenylalanine, and has 15 residues. Kept here is only the CDR3 DNA, which spans 45 bases and is read in frame from base 1. Relative to germline, V is 3 bases shorter and J is 10 bases shorter, with 18 bases between their ends. The germline V gene supplies CDR1 MGHRA and CDR2 YSYEKL. The data were taken from a study of memory CD4+ T cells and cytomegalovirus serostatus (dated by TCRdb to the late 2010s). At the level of the whole study: The cohort included roughly 33 healthy adults from Belgium, of whom 9 were CMV seropositive and 24 were CMV seronegative. The study sequenced CD4+ memory TCRbeta repertoires of a Belgian cohort with known cytomegalovirus serostatus to replicate a published TCR-based CMV serostatus classifier.

Study-level results and caveats: Only CD4+CD45RO+ memory cells were sequenced, in contrast to the original study, in which naive and memory CD4+ and CD8+ populations were covered. Of around 160 previously reported CMV-associated TCRbeta sequences, 60 to 85 appeared in the CD4+ memory repertoires, each in one to five individuals. CMV serostatus prediction reached a median bootstrapped AUC of 0.95 with the original framework and about 0.91 with a US-trained random forest. A median bootstrapped AUC of approximately 0.95 with a 95% CI of 0.76-1.00 was achieved on the Belgian cohort by the original-framework classifier. The results were read as suggesting that the CMV-associated TCR signature is, for the most part, present in the CD4+ memory repertoire.

Single viable CD3+CD4+CD8-CD45RO+ cells were sorted as memory CD4+ T cells on a FACSAria II. CMV serostatus was determined using a Roche Elecsys assay that detects serum IgG against CMV pp150, pp28, p38 and p52. After thawing, total CD4+ T cells were enriched by positive selection with CD4 magnetic microbeads. Samples originated from another study that specifically interrogated the CD4+ T cell memory repertoire. Peripheral blood mononuclear cells were isolated and cryopreserved following standard operating procedures; serum was stored at -80 °C. CD3-PerCP (BW264/56), CD4-APC (RPA-T4), CD45RO-PE (UCHT1) and CD8-Pacific Orange (3B5) antibodies were used for staining, and non-viable cells were excluded with Sytox blue.

The sequence is built from TRBV4-1 and TRBJ1-4, with the D gene call left open. Sequenced sample: memory CD4+ T cells from blood. This receptor was obtained from an adult in good health and CMV-seronegative. This receptor has the CDR3 CASSHLREGVGKLFF. The DNA sequence reads TGCGCCAGCAGCCACTTGAGGGAAGGCGTGGGAAAACTGTTTTTT.